A single sample gave rise to the 31 T cell receptor beta chains below, sequenced in a study of T cells after yellow fever vaccination. Each CDR3 protein gets one entry after TCRdb re-called the 5' RACE reads with MiXCR. The sample consists of about 150,000 distinct CDR3 sequences, approximately 6.6% of them appearing once. The source material was CD4+ T cells sorted from PBMCs, sampled 10 days after the yellow fever booster vaccination. The receptors come from a man in his thirties or forties who received the YFV17D yellow fever vaccine.

The table lists this clonotype with many counts. This sequence joins TRBV19 and TRBJ2-7, with a tentative D call TRBD1 (6 bases). V lost 6 bases, J lost 5 bases, and 14 bases lay in between. The germline V gene encodes CDR1 LNHDA and CDR2 SQIVND (reference sequence). This CDR3 region has 13 residues. CDR3 nucleotide sequence: TGTGCCAGTAGAAAAAACCCAGGGGACGAGCAGTACTTC. Residues: CASRKNPGDEQYF. The variable domain in full, completed from reference TRBV19 and TRBJ2-7, reads DGGITQSPKYLFRKEGQNVTLSCEQNLNHDAMYWYRQDPGQGLRLIYYSQIVNDFQKGDIAEGYSVSREKKESFPLTVTSAQKNPTAFYLCASRKNPGDEQYFGPGTRLTVT.

V is TRBV7-6 and J is TRBJ1-3; TRBD1 matches at 9 bases. The CDR3 is 16 residues long. J was trimmed by 3 bases and V by 3 bases; bases with no gene match: 6. Germline V gene lookup returns CDR1 SGHVS and CDR2 FNYEAQ. In DNA, the CDR3 is TGTGCCAGCAGCTTGACCGGGACAGGGAATGGAAACACCATATATTTT. The encoded protein is CASSLTGTGNGNTIYF. Looking up the rest from reference TRBV7-6 and TRBJ1-3 gives the full variable domain: GAGVSQSPRYKVTKRGQDVALRCDPISGHVSLYWYRQALGQGPEFLTYFNYEAQQDKSGLPNDRFSAERPEGSISTLTIQRTEQRDSAMYRCASSLTGTGNGNTIYFGEGSWLTVV.

This clonotype was picked up many times. This sequence joins TRBV7-2 and TRBJ1-2; D call uncertain. V was pared by 0 bases and J by 4 bases, with 9 bases between. Germline V lookup: CDR1 SGHTA, CDR2 FQGNSA. CDR3 size: 14 residues. CDR3 loop: CASSLAARIYGYTF. The CDR3 bases are TGTGCCAGCAGCTTAGCGGCCAGGATCTATGGCTACACCTTC.

This clonotype was recorded many times. The CDR3 reads CASSHLRQGTYEQYF. The CDR3 region has the DNA TGCGCCAGCAGCCACCTGCGACAGGGCACCTACGAGCAGTACTTC. The chain joins TRBV4-3 to TRBJ2-7; 7 bases agree with TRBD1. CDR1 is LGHNA, CDR2 YSLEER, per germline. J gave up 2 bases and V 3 bases, and 7 bases lay outside the gene matches. CDR3 length: 15 amino acids.

In this sample, this clonotype turned up many times. The CDR3 protein is CATSNRGGQETQYF. The CDR3 DNA is TGTGCCACCAGCAACAGGGGGGGGCAAGAGACCCAGTACTTC. The chain joins TRBV15 to TRBJ2-5, with D tentatively TRBD1 (8 bases). V shed 4 bases and J shed 2 bases, with 11 bases lying between them. Germline CDR1 is LNHNV and CDR2 is YYDKDF (reference sequence). There are 14 residues in the CDR3.

In this sample, this clonotype turned up many times. The chain couples TRBV27 to TRBJ2-1; tentative D call: TRBD2 (6 bases). Germline CDR1 reads MNHEY; CDR2 reads SMNVEV (reference sequence). This CDR3 is built from 13 residues. The V end lost 8 bases, the J end lost 9 bases, and 17 bases lay between the germline ends. CDR3 amino acids: CASGSGDWGEQFF. The CDR3 DNA follows: TGTGCCAGCGGGTCGGGGGATTGGGGTGAGCAGTTCTTC.

This clonotype was seen repeatedly, ten times or more. J is TRBJ1-1 and V is TRBV25-1; D uncertain. CDR3 length equals 12 residues. Germline CDR1 and CDR2: MGHDK and SYGVNS. Trimming took 6 bases from V and 1 from J, leaving 6 bases between them. The CDR3 loop is CASRRGNTEAFF. The CDR3 DNA reads as TGTGCCAGCAGGCGGGGGAACACTGAAGCTTTCTTT.

This clonotype appeared many times. The chain combines TRBV29-1 with TRBJ2-4, with 13 nucleotides matching TRBD2. The CDR3 consists of 16 residues. The germline V gene has CDR1 SQVTM and CDR2 ANQGSEA. Germline trimming cut 5 bases from V and 8 bases from J; bases unmatched to any gene: 12. The DNA for the CDR3 is TGCAGCGTTCGAGGGGAACTAGCGGGAGGGTATGACATTCAGTACTTC. Translated: CSVRGELAGGYDIQYF.

The table lists this clonotype with many counts. V usage is TRBV20-1 and J usage is TRBJ2-1, with a possible D match to TRBD1 (6 bases). Germline-derived CDR1 and CDR2 are DFQATT and SNEGSKA (reference sequence). The CDR3 runs 13 residues. Trimming took 5 bases from V and 7 from J, leaving 15 bases between them. The CDR3 DNA reads as TGCAGTGCTGTTTTAACAGGGTCTAATGAGCAGTTCTTC. Translating gives CSAVLTGSNEQFF.

There are many counts of this clonotype. The rearrangement joins TRBV14 to TRBJ2-1; 7 bases fit TRBD2. Unmatched junction bases numbered 9, after V lost 1 base and J lost 6 bases. Germline lookup yields CDR1 SGHDN and CDR2 FVKESK. This CDR3 has 16 residues. The chain's CDR3 is CASSQVGREVVNEQFF. DNA for the CDR3: TGTGCCAGCAGCCAAGTGGGCCGGGAGGTGGTCAATGAGCAGTTCTTC.

This clonotype has a count of ten or more. The junction and the germline gene differ at one end; a read error may be behind it. The gene calls are TRBV12-3 or TRBV12-4 and TRBJ1-1; possible D gene TRBD1, 5 bases. This CDR3 is built from 14 residues. The CDR3 here is CASSLGGGGTEAFF. The CDR3 nucleotides read TGCGCCAGCAGCTTGGGCGGGGGAGGCACTGAAGCTTTCTTT.

The table lists this clonotype with many counts. The rearrangement uses TRBV5-1 and TRBJ2-5; 8 bases fit TRBD1. The junction had 3 bases not matched to a gene; V was cut back by 0 bases and J by 2 bases. Germline values: CDR1 SGHRS, CDR2 YFSETQ. This CDR3 has 15 amino acids. CDR3 loop: CASSLGDRTQETQYF. The CDR3 region has the DNA TGCGCCAGCAGCTTGGGGGACAGGACGCAAGAGACCCAGTACTTC.

In its sample, this clonotype was seen many times. The rearrangement uses TRBV20-1 and TRBJ2-4; TRBD1 or TRBD2 may be the D gene (5 bases each). The CDR3 is made up of 13 amino acids. Germline CDR1 and CDR2: DFQATT and SNEGSKA (reference sequence). The V and J ends lost 1 base and 9 bases respectively, with 13 bases between them. Written as DNA, the CDR3 is TGCAGTGCTAGAGTCCATGGGGGTGGCATTCAGTACTTC. Translated, it gives CSARVHGGGIQYF.

This clonotype was detected ten times or more. The chain has TRBV2 and TRBJ2-2, with D perhaps matching TRBD1 (6 bases). CDR3 size: 14 residues. Germline-derived CDR1 and CDR2 are SNHLY and FYNNEI. The V end was cut by 10 bases, the J end by 5 bases, with 17 bases between. This chain's CDR3 is CATRAGVVTGELFF. CDR3 sequence (DNA): TGTGCCACCCGAGCAGGGGTAGTAACCGGGGAGCTGTTTTTT.

This clonotype has a count of ten or more. The rearrangement uses TRBV6-2 or TRBV6-3 and TRBJ2-7; D not certain. In germline, CDR1 is MNHEY, CDR2 SVGEGT. Trimming removed 6 bases from V and 0 bases from J, with 12 bases in between. This CDR3 contains 14 residues. CDR3 sequence: CASRESGSSYEQYF. The CDR3 DNA is TGTGCCAGCAGGGAGAGTGGCAGCTCCTACGAGCAGTACTTC.

This clonotype appeared many times. The J gene is TRBJ2-7, the V gene TRBV7-2; maybe TRBD2 (6 bases). Germline CDR1 SGHTA, CDR2 FQGNSA. CDR3 length: 14 amino acids. V gave up 5 bases and J gave up 0 bases, with 11 bases separating them. The CDR3 DNA sequence: TGTGCCAGCAGCGCTAGCGTTAACTCCTACGAGCAGTACTTC. Encoded protein: CASSASVNSYEQYF.

This clonotype occurred many times. The chain is built from TRBV7-2 and TRBJ2-2; D may be TRBD2 (5 bases). V was pared by 5 bases and J by 5 bases, with 15 bases between. The CDR3 sequence is 15 residues long. Germline-derived CDR1 and CDR2 are SGHTA and FQGNSA. The CDR3 reads CASSPRWTGTGELFF. CDR3 DNA sequence: TGTGCCAGCAGCCCCCGGTGGACGGGGACCGGGGAGCTGTTTTTT.

The sample holds many counts of this clonotype. The chain joins TRBV7-8 to TRBJ2-4; 10 nucleotides line up with TRBD1. This CDR3 has 18 residues. From germline, CDR1 is SGHVS and CDR2 FQNEAQ. V lost 3 bases and J lost 0; bases outside the gene matches: 8. The CDR3 nucleotides read TGTGCCAGCAGCTTCCTGGACAGGGGGTCCTTAGCCAAAAACATTCAGTACTTC. It yields the protein CASSFLDRGSLAKNIQYF.

This clonotype was counted many times. The CDR3 coding sequence is TGTGCCAGCAGCGCCCGTGGGGGGAACACTGAAGCTTTCTTT. Protein sequence: CASSARGGNTEAFF. The chain combines TRBV3-1 with TRBJ1-1, with D perhaps matching TRBD1 (5 bases). CDR1 and CDR2 from the germline V gene are LGHDT and YNNKEL (reference sequence). The ends were cut back, 5 bases at V and 1 base at J, with 11 bases in the middle. The CDR3 has 14 residues.

This clonotype was detected ten times or more. This chain joins TRBV6-2 or TRBV6-3 and TRBJ2-7, with 7 bases identical to TRBD1. CDR1 and CDR2 from the germline V gene are MNHEY and SVGEGT. CDR3 length: 16 residues. Trimming removed 5 bases from V and 7 bases from J; junction bases left unmatched: 17. The CDR3 loop is CASSTPTGFPTWEQYF. CDR3 in DNA: TGTGCCAGCAGTACCCCGACAGGGTTTCCTACTTGGGAGCAGTACTTC.

In its sample, this clonotype was seen a few times. V usage is TRBV5-5 and J usage is TRBJ2-6, with no clear D. The V gene's germline CDR1 is SGHKS and CDR2 YYEKEE (reference sequence). The CDR3 length is 15 residues. V was clipped by 6 bases and J by 4 bases, with 14 bases between them. CDR3 sequence: CASTKIESGANVLTF. DNA of the CDR3: TGTGCCAGCACCAAAATAGAATCGGGGGCCAACGTCCTGACTTTC. The full variable domain, in which reference TRBV5-5 and TRBJ2-6 provide the parts outside the CDR3, is DAGVTQSPTHLIKTRGQQVTLRCSPISGHKSVSWYQQVLGQGPQFIFQYYEKEERGRGNFPDRFSARQFPNYSSELNVNALLLGDSALYLCASTKIESGANVLTFGAGSRLTVL.

This clonotype has at least ten counts. The chain employs TRBV20-1 and TRBJ2-1; D ambiguous. The V end was cut by 5 bases, the J end by 10 bases, with 15 bases between. Germline-derived CDR1 and CDR2 are DFQATT and SNEGSKA (reference sequence). The CDR3 covers 12 residues. Here the CDR3 DNA reads TGCAGTGCTCGCGATCAATTTTGGGAGCAGTTCTTC. Translated, it gives CSARDQFWEQFF.

This clonotype was recorded at least ten times. This chain links TRBV18 with TRBJ1-5, with 7 bases aligning to TRBD1. This CDR3 has 16 residues. The V gene's germline CDR1 is KGHSH and CDR2 LQKENI. Losses at the gene ends were 4 bases for V and 3 bases for J; bases not matched to a gene: 9. CDR3 protein: CASSRDPGQPNQPQHF. The CDR3, as DNA: TGTGCCAGCTCACGCGATCCGGGACAGCCCAATCAGCCCCAGCATTTT.

This clonotype was detected ten times or more. The chain joins TRBV28 to TRBJ2-3; D is uncertain. Trimming stripped 4 bases from V and 4 bases from J, with 6 bases between. The germline CDR1 and CDR2 sequences are MDHEN and SYDVKM. The CDR3 length is 12 residues. CDR3 DNA sequence: TGTGCCAGCAGTTCCCTGCCAGATACGCAGTATTTT. This sequence encodes CASSSLPDTQYF.

The table lists this clonotype with a few counts. The rearrangement joins TRBV18 to TRBJ2-5; 14 nucleotides line up with TRBD2. Trimming took 3 bases from V and 4 from J; bases not matched to a gene: 4. This CDR3 is built from 16 residues. The germline V gene has CDR1 KGHSH and CDR2 LQKENI. CDR3 sequence: CASSPPGLAGGETQYF. CDR3 nucleotide sequence: TGTGCCAGCTCACCCCCCGGACTAGCGGGAGGAGAGACCCAGTACTTC.

Turning to this clonotype: This may come from a read error, since a much larger clone is one base off. The chain employs TRBV14 and TRBJ2-3; no firm D call. Germline V gene lookup returns CDR1 SGHDN and CDR2 FVKESK. There are 13 residues in the CDR3. This CDR3 reads CTSSQDSGLTQYF. CDR3 sequence (DNA): TGTACCAGCAGCCAAGATTCCGGCCTTACGCAGTATTTT.

This clonotype was found many times. The chain uses TRBV20-1 and TRBJ1-4; D ambiguous. CDR3 length: 13 amino acids. V lost 2 bases and J lost 8, with 12 bases in between. Germline V CDR1 and CDR2: DFQATT, SNEGSKA (reference sequence). This chain's CDR3 is CSARWSLREKLFF. Here the CDR3 DNA reads TGCAGTGCTAGATGGAGCCTACGAGAAAAACTGTTTTTT.

This clonotype has a count of ten or more. The chain has TRBV12-3 or TRBV12-4 and TRBJ2-7; possible D gene TRBD2, 6 bases. The CDR3 runs to 11 residues. V lost 7 bases and J lost 5, with 9 bases in between. The chain's CDR3 is CASTPGDEQYF. The CDR3 region has the DNA TGTGCCAGCACCCCGGGAGACGAGCAGTACTTC.

This chain uses TRBV12-3 or TRBV12-4 with TRBJ2-1; 11 bases map to TRBD2. The CDR3 is made up of 16 amino acids. V trimming: 6 bases; J trimming: 3 bases; junction bases outside the gene matches: 7. CDR3 in amino acids: CASRWGLAAYYNEQFF. The CDR3 region has the DNA TGTGCCAGCAGGTGGGGACTAGCGGCCTACTACAATGAGCAGTTCTTC.

This clonotype appeared a few times. The chain couples TRBV27 to TRBJ2-1, with no clear D. The V and J ends lost 3 bases and 3 bases respectively, with 9 bases between them. The CDR3 is 14 amino acids. CDR1 MNHEY and CDR2 SMNVEV come from the germline V gene (reference sequence). The CDR3, as DNA: TGTGCCAGCAGTTTTGTGGGCAGCTACAATGAGCAGTTCTTC. This encodes CASSFVGSYNEQFF.

This clonotype was recorded many times. The V and J genes are TRBV7-2 and TRBJ1-4, with D perhaps matching TRBD1 (5 bases). Germline lookup yields CDR1 SGHTA and CDR2 FQGNSA. V was pared by 5 bases and J by 8 bases, with 18 bases between. The CDR3 runs to 15 residues. CDR3 in DNA: TGTGCCAGCAGCCCTCGAGGTCAGGGAGTCGAAAAACTGTTTTTT. Its translation is CASSPRGQGVEKLFF. The whole variable domain, filled in from reference TRBV7-2 and TRBJ1-4, reads GAGVSQSPSNKVTEKGKDVELRCDPISGHTALYWYRQSLGQGLEFLIYFQGNSAPDKSGLPSDRFSAERTGGSVSTLTIQRTQQEDSAVYLCASSPRGQGVEKLFFGSGTQLSVL.